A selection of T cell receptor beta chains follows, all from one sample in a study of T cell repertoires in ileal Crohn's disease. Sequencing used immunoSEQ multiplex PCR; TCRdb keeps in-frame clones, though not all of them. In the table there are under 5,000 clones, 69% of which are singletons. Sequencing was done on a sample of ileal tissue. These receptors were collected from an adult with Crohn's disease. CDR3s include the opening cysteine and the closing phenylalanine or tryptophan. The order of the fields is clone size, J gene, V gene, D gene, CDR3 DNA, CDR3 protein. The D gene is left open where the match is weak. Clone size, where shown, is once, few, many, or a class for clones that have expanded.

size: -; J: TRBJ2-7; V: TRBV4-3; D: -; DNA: TGCGCCAGCAGCGAGGCGGGAAAGGGTGAGCAGTACTTC; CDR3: CASSEAGKGEQYF
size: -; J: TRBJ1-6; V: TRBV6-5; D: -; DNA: TGTGCCAGCAAAAGAAGGGAGAATAATTCACCCCTCCACTTT; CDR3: CASKRRENNSPLHF
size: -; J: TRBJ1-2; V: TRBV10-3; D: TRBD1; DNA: TGTGCCATCAGTGAGTCCCCCGGACAGGCCTATGGCTACACCTTC; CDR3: CAISESPGQAYGYTF
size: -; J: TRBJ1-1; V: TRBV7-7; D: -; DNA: TGTGCTAGCAGCCAAAACATGAACACTGAAGCTTTCTTT; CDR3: CASSQNMNTEAFF
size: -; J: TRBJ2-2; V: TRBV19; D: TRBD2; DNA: TGTGCCAGTAGTATAAGGGGGACTAGCGGGGGGCCTTCGAACACCGGGGAGCTGTTTTTT; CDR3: CASSIRGTSGGPSNTGELFF
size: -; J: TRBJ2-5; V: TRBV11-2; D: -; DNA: TGTGCCAGCAGCTTAGATCTTGGACGGGAGCAGTACTTC; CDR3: CASSLDLGREQYF
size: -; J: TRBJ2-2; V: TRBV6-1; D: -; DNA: TGTGCCAGCAGGGGCAGGGGGGACACCGGGGAGCTGTTTTTT; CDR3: CASRGRGDTGELFF
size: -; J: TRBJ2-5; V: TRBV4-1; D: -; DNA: TGCGCCAGCAGCAACGGTCCCAACCCGGGAGAGACCCAGTACTTC; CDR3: CASSNGPNPGETQYF
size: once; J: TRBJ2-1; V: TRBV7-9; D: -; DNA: TGTGCCAGCAGCTTACTACTTAATGAGCAGTTCTTC; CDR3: CASSLLLNEQFF
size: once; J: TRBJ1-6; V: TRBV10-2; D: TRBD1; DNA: TGCGCCAGCAGTGTAGCGGGACAGGGCGATTCACCCCTCCACTTT; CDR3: CASSVAGQGDSPLHF
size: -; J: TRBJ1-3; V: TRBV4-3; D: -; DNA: TGCGCCAGCAGCCAAGAGGCGGAGGCCCGCTCTGGAAACACCATATATTTT; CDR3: CASSQEAEARSGNTIYF
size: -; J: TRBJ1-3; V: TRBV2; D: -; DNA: TGTGCCAGCAGGGTGGACGAGGGCTCTGGAAACACCATATATTTT; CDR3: CASRVDEGSGNTIYF
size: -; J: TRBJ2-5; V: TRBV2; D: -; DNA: TGTGCCAGCAGTAATGACAGGCAAGAGACCCAGTACTTC; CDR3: CASSNDRQETQYF
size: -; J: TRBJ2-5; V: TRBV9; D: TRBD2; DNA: TGTGCCAGCAGCTCAGCGGGGGGACAAGAGACCCAGTACTTC; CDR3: CASSSAGGQETQYF
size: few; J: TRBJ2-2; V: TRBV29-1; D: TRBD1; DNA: TGCAGCGTTGAAGACCCGGACAGGGGTTCGGGGGAGCTGTTTTTT; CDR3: CSVEDPDRGSGELFF
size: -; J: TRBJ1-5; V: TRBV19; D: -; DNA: TGTGCCAGTAGTTCCCGTACGGTTTTTCAGCCCCAGCATTTT; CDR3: CASSSRTVFQPQHF
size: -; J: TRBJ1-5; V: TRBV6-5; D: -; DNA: TGTGCCAGCAGACCGATAGGGGCCGCTAATCAGCCCCAGCATTTT; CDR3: CASRPIGAANQPQHF
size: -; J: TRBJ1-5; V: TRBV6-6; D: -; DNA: TGTGCCAGCACTATCGGGAGACCCTATAGCAATCAGCCCCAGCATTTT; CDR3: CASTIGRPYSNQPQHF
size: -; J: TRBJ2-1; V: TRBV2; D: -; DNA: TGTGCCAGCAGTGAATCGGCACTAGCCTACGAATCGTATAAGAGTGAGCAGTTCTTC; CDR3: CASSESALAYESYKSEQFF
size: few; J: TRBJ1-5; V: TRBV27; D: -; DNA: TGTGCCAGCAGTTTCAGGGGAAGCAATCAGCCCCAGCATTTT; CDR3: CASSFRGSNQPQHF
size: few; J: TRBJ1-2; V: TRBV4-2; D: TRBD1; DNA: TGTGCCAGCAACTGGGACAGGGGAAACTATGGCTACACCTTC; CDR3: CASNWDRGNYGYTF
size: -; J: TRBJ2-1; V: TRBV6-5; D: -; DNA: TGTGCCAGCAGTTACTCAGGGGACAATGAGCAGTTCTTC; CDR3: CASSYSGDNEQFF
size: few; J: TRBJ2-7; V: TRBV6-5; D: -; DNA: TGTGCCAGCAGTTACGGGGCGGTTGAGTACTTC; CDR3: CASSYGAVEYF
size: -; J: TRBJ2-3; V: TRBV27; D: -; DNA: TGTGCCAGCAGTCTACAGGCGGTGTACACAGATACGCAGTATTTT; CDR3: CASSLQAVYTDTQYF
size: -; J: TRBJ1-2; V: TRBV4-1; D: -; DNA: TGCGCCAGCAGCCAAGATAGGCGGGGTCGCTATGGCTACACCTTC; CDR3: CASSQDRRGRYGYTF
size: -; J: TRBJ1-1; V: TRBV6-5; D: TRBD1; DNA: TGTGCCAGCAGTAGTTCGGACAGGCCGAACACTGAAGCTTTCTTT; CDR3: CASSSSDRPNTEAFF
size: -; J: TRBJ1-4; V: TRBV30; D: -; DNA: TGTGCCTGGAGCCCTGCCGGGACTTGGGAGGCAAAACTGTTTTTT; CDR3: CAWSPAGTWEAKLFF
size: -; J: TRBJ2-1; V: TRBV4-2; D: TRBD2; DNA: TGTGCCAGCAGCCAAAACAGCGGGGCTTACAATGAGCAGTTCTTC; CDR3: CASSQNSGAYNEQFF
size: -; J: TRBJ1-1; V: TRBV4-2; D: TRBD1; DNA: TGTGCCAGCAGCGAAAAAGGACAGGGGGGGGCTGAAGCTTTCTTT; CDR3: CASSEKGQGGAEAFF
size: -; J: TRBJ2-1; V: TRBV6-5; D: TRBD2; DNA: TGTGCCAGCAGTAACGGACTAGCGGGGGGGCCTGGGCAGTTCTTC; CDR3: CASSNGLAGGPGQFF
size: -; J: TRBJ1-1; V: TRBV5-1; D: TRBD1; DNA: TGCGCCAGCAGCCCCGACAGGGGTGCGCCTGAAGCTTTCTTT; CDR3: CASSPDRGAPEAFF
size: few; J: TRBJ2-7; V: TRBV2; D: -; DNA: TGTGCCACCCGTCGAGAGGATGAGTTCTACGAGCAGTACTTC; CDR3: CATRREDEFYEQYF
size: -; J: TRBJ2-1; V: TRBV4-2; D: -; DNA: TGTGCCAGCAGCCCGTCGGGTTCCTACAATGAGCAGTTCTTC; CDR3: CASSPSGSYNEQFF
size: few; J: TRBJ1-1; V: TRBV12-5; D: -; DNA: TGTGCTAGTGGTTCGGGAGTGAACACTGAAGCTTTCTTT; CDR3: CASGSGVNTEAFF
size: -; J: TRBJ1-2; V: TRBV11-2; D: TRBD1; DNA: TGTGCCAGCAGCGCCCCCGGACAGGCCTATGGCTACACCTTC; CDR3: CASSAPGQAYGYTF
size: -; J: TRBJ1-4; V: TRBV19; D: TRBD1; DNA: TGTGCCAGTAGTATGGCCTCCGGGACAGGGACCCCCATTAATGAAAAACTGTTTTTT; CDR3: CASSMASGTGTPINEKLFF
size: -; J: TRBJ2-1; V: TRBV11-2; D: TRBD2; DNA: TGTGCCAGCAGCTTCACTAGCGGGGGATACAATGAGCAGTTCTTC; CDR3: CASSFTSGGYNEQFF
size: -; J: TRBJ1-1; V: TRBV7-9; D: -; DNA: TGTGCCAGCAGCTTAATCAACGGGAACACTGAAGCTTTCTTT; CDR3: CASSLINGNTEAFF
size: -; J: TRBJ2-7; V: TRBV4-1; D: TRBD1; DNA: TGCGCCAGCAGCCGGACAGGGTCTTACGAGCAGTACTTC; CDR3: CASSRTGSYEQYF
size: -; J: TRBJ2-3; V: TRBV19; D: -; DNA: TGTGCCAGTAGTCTCCTCGGGTATACGCAGTATTTT; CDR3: CASSLLGYTQYF
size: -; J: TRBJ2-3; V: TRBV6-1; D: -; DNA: TGTGCCAGCAGTGAAGGCGCGGGGGCCACAGATACGCAGTATTTT; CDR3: CASSEGAGATDTQYF
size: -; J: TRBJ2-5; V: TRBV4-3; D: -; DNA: TGCGCCAGCAGCCGAGATTCGGGACTTCAAGAGACCCAGTACTTC; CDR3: CASSRDSGLQETQYF
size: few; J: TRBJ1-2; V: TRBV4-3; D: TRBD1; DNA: TGCGCCAGCAGCCAAGTACAGGGGGCTGGCTACACCTTC; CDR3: CASSQVQGAGYTF
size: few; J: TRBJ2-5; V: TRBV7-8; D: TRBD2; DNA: TGTGCCAGCGGGACCGGGACTAGCGGGGGACAAGAGACCCAGTACTTC; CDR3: CASGTGTSGGQETQYF
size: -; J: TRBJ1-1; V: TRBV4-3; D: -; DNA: TGCGCCAGCAGCCAAGCCTCCGGACAGAGGCCCAACACTGAAGCTTTCTTT; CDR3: CASSQASGQRPNTEAFF
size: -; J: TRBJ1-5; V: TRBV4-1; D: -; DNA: TGCGCCAGCAGCTGGAGGGTGGATCAGCCCCAGCATTTT; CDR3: CASSWRVDQPQHF
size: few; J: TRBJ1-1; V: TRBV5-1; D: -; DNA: TGCGCCAGCAGCTTGGGGGGGGGATTCACTGAAGCTTTCTTT; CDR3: CASSLGGGFTEAFF
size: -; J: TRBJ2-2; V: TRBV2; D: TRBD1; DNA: TGTGCCAGCAACCGGGACAGAGCCACCGGGGAGCTGTTTTTT; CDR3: CASNRDRATGELFF
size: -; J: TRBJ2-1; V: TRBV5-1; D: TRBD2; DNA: TGCGCCAGCAGCTTGGACCCGGGGGGCTCCTACAATGAGCAGTTCTTC; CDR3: CASSLDPGGSYNEQFF
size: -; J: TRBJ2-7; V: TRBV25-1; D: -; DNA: TGTGCCAGCAGTGAAAGCCACGGTCCAGCGGTCTACGAGCAGTACTTC; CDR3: CASSESHGPAVYEQYF
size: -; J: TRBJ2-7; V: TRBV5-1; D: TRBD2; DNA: TGCGCCAGCAGCTCCGCCGGGGGGTATAACGAGCAGTACTTC; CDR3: CASSSAGGYNEQYF
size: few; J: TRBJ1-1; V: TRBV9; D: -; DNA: TGTGCCAGCAGCGAACATGATGGAGGCACTGAAGCTTTCTTT; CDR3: CASSEHDGGTEAFF
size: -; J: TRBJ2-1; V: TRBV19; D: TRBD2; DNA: TGTGCCAGTAGTATGACTAGCGGCTCCTACAATGAGCAGTTCTTC; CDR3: CASSMTSGSYNEQFF
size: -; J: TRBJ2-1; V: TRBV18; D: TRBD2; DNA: TGTGCCAGCTCCCCACTGGCTAGCGGGGGGTCCGGTGAGCAGTTCTTC; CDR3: CASSPLASGGSGEQFF
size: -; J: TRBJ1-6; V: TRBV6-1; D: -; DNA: TGTGCCAATTCGGAGGGAGGAGAAAGTTCACCCCTCCACTTT; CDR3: CANSEGGESSPLHF
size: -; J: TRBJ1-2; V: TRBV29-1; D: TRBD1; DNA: TGCAGCGTGCCGGGACAGGGGGATGGCTACACCTTC; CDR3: CSVPGQGDGYTF